The 19 T cell receptor beta chains below come from one sample, sequenced in a study of T cell responses to AZD1222 COVID-19 vaccine. This table comes from immunoSEQ multiplex PCR, and its TCRdb copy is limited to in-frame clones, with some not included. The table has 55,000 to 70,000 clones, 88% seen once. The sequences come from peripheral blood, collected on day 0 of AZD1222 vaccination. These receptor sequences come from an adult in good health.

The chain has TRBV2 and TRBJ2-5; D is unclear. V was cut by 4 bases and J by 3 bases, with 15 bases left in between. Germline lookup yields CDR1 SNHLY and CDR2 FYNNEI. The CDR3 spans 15 residues. CDR3 amino acids: CASSGDSLPKETQYF. The CDR3 DNA reads as TGTGCCAGCAGTGGGGATAGTCTCCCAAAAGAGACCCAGTACTTC. Complete variable domain (other parts from reference TRBV2 and TRBJ2-5): EPEVTQTPSHQVTQMGQEVILRCVPISNHLYFYWYRQILGQKVEFLVSFYNNEISEKSEIFDDQFSVERPDGSNFTLKIRSTKLEDSAMYFCASSGDSLPKETQYFGPGTRLLVL.

The rearrangement joins TRBV19 to TRBJ2-3; a weak D match, TRBD1 (6 bases). CDR1 is LNHDA and CDR2 is SQIVND in the germline V gene (reference sequence). This CDR3 contains 15 residues. The V end was cut by 1 base, the J end by 2 bases, with 10 bases between. In DNA form, the CDR3 reads TGTGCCAGTAGTATAGCAGGGGTGGTCACAGATACGCAGTATTTT. This encodes CASSIAGVVTDTQYF.

The CDR3, as DNA: TGCGCCAGCAGCTTGGTAGCAGGGACGAATGAAAAACTGTTTTTT. It is translated as CASSLVAGTNEKLFF. This chain connects TRBV5-1 to TRBJ1-4, with D perhaps matching TRBD1 (5 bases). In germline, CDR1 is SGHRS, CDR2 YFSETQ. The CDR3 totals 15 residues. The germline V and J ends were trimmed by 0 bases and 5 bases, with 11 bases remaining between them.

This clone occurred a few times. This chain connects TRBV25-1 to TRBJ2-5, with D possibly being TRBD2 (6 bases). Germline CDR1 reads MGHDK; CDR2 reads SYGVNS. CDR3 length: 15 amino acids. Trimming removed 6 bases at V and 4 bases at J, with 18 bases between. DNA for the CDR3: TGTGCCAGCAGCACAACTCGGAGGGTACGAGAGACCCAGTACTTC. As protein: CASSTTRRVRETQYF.

This clone appeared once. The V call is TRBV24-1, the J call TRBJ1-5; tentative D call: TRBD1 (5 bases). Trimming removed 9 bases from V and 6 bases from J, with 14 bases in between. CDR1 KGHDR and CDR2 SFDVKD come from the germline V gene. This CDR3 comprises 13 residues. This CDR3 reads CATASGVGQPQHF. As DNA, the CDR3 is TGTGCCACCGCTTCGGGGGTCGGTCAGCCCCAGCATTTT.

V and J are TRBV2 and TRBJ2-5; no firm D call. Germline-derived CDR1 and CDR2 are SNHLY and FYNNEI. This CDR3 region has 12 residues. The V end was cut by 9 bases, the J end by 5 bases, with 13 bases between. The CDR3 protein is CASYTSVETQYF. CDR3 sequence (DNA): TGTGCCAGTTATACTTCGGTCGAGACCCAGTACTTC.

V usage is TRBV5-1 and J usage is TRBJ2-7, with D unresolved. V shed 0 bases and J shed 3 bases, with 7 bases lying between them. CDR3 size: 13 residues. From germline, CDR1 is SGHRS and CDR2 YFSETQ. CDR3 amino acids: CASSLVANYEQYF. The CDR3 coding sequence is TGCGCCAGCAGCTTGGTGGCGAACTACGAGCAGTACTTC.

This clone was observed a handful of times. The gene calls are TRBV27 and TRBJ2-5, with 7 nucleotides matching TRBD1. The CDR3 totals 14 residues. Trimming removed 5 bases from V and 3 bases from J; junction bases left unmatched: 6. CDR1 is MNHEY and CDR2 is SMNVEV in the germline V gene (reference sequence). The CDR3 coding sequence is TGTGCCAGCAGTCCTGGGACAGCTAAAGAGACCCAGTACTTC. Amino acids: CASSPGTAKETQYF.

The sample holds one count of this clone. CDR3 loop: CASSRQLGDEKLFF. The CDR3 DNA follows: TGTGCCAGCAGTCGACAGCTGGGTGATGAAAAACTGTTTTTT. The V call is TRBV9, the J call TRBJ1-4, with TRBD1 as a possible D gene (5 bases). Germline V CDR1 and CDR2: SGDLS, YYNGEE. The CDR3 has 14 amino acids. Trimming pared 5 bases from V and 6 bases from J, leaving 14 bases between.

This sequence joins TRBV28 and TRBJ2-7; a weak D match, TRBD2 (6 bases). Germline-derived CDR1 and CDR2 are MDHEN and SYDVKM. The CDR3 has 13 residues. Trimming left V 3 bases short and J 2 bases short, with 8 bases between. DNA of the CDR3: TGTGCCAGCAGTTTTGCGGGAACCTACGAGCAGTACTTC. This translates into CASSFAGTYEQYF.

The chain recombines TRBV19 with TRBJ1-5; TRBD1 aligns across 7 bases. The CDR3 is 14 residues long. The V gene end was trimmed by 3 bases and the J gene end by 5 bases; junction bases not matched to a gene: 4. CDR1 is LNHDA and CDR2 is SQIVND in the germline V gene (reference sequence). CDR3 protein: CASSIPTGYQPQHF. Written as DNA, the CDR3 is TGTGCCAGTAGTATCCCGACAGGGTATCAGCCCCAGCATTTT. Filled out from reference TRBV19 and TRBJ1-5, the complete variable domain reads DGGITQSPKYLFRKEGQNVTLSCEQNLNHDAMYWYRQDPGQGLRLIYYSQIVNDFQKGDIAEGYSVSREKKESFPLTVTSAQKNPTAFYLCASSIPTGYQPQHFGDGTRLSIL.

The CDR3 region has the DNA TGTGCCTGGAGTGCACTTTCGCATACGCAGTATTTT. Amino acid sequence: CAWSALSHTQYF. This chain links TRBV30 with TRBJ2-3, with no clear D. Germline CDR1 is GTSNPN and CDR2 is SVGIG (reference sequence). The CDR3 contains 12 residues. Deletions cut 1 base from V and 7 bases from J, with 9 bases between.

This rearrangement joins TRBV18 to TRBJ2-7; D not certain. CDR1 KGHSH and CDR2 LQKENI come from the germline V gene. The CDR3 length is 14 residues. Trimming pared 2 bases from V and 0 bases from J, leaving 8 bases between. The DNA of the CDR3 is TGTGCCAGCTCACCAGCAGGAAACTCCTACGAGCAGTACTTC. Protein sequence: CASSPAGNSYEQYF.

The chain links TRBV6-5 to TRBJ1-1; the D gene is possibly TRBD1 (5 bases). Germline V lookup: CDR1 MNHEY, CDR2 SVGAGI. V was trimmed by 1 base and J by 4 bases, leaving 7 bases between them. CDR3 length equals 13 residues. The DNA of the CDR3 is TGTGCCAGCAGTTACTTTGGGGGCACTGAAGCTTTCTTT. The encoded protein is CASSYFGGTEAFF.

The chain uses TRBV18 and TRBJ1-1; the D gene is possibly TRBD1 (6 bases). V was cut by 8 bases and J by 1 base, with 11 bases left in between. Germline CDR1 is KGHSH and CDR2 is LQKENI. The CDR3 contains 13 residues. In nucleotides, the CDR3 is TGTGCCAGCGCGAAACAGGGGAACACTGAAGCTTTCTTT. Its translation: CASAKQGNTEAFF.

The V gene is TRBV4-1, the J gene TRBJ2-1; weak D call: TRBD2 (5 bases). Trimming pared 4 bases from V and 7 bases from J, leaving 11 bases between. The CDR3 covers 13 residues. Germline CDR1 reads MGHRA; CDR2 reads YSYEKL. CDR3 DNA sequence: TGCGCCAGCAGCCGTGGCAGAGGGAATGAGCAGTTCTTC. It is translated as CASSRGRGNEQFF.

The chain employs TRBV5-1 and TRBJ2-7; D is uncertain. The CDR3 length is 11 residues. V lost 0 bases to trimming and J lost 9 bases, with 7 bases between them. CDR1 and CDR2 (germline): SGHRS, YFSETQ. This chain's CDR3 is CASSLGTGQYF. The CDR3 DNA follows: TGCGCCAGCAGCTTGGGGACCGGGCAGTACTTC.

The V call is TRBV5-1, the J call TRBJ2-3, with D uncertain. The CDR3 is made up of 12 amino acids. V was shortened by 1 base and J by 3 bases, with 3 bases between the two germline ends. The germline gives CDR1 SGHRS, CDR2 YFSETQ. CDR3 protein: CASSLRTDTQYF. In DNA form, the CDR3 reads TGCGCCAGCAGCTTGAGAACAGATACGCAGTATTTT.

V and J are TRBV5-4 and TRBJ2-5; 14 bases match TRBD2. V lost 5 bases and J lost 6; bases outside the gene matches: 12. Germline loops: CDR1 SGHNT, CDR2 YYREEE (reference sequence). CDR3 length: 17 residues. The CDR3 protein is CASRPGGTSGSTKTQYF. The CDR3 DNA follows: TGTGCCAGCAGGCCGGGGGGGACTAGCGGGAGTACGAAGACCCAGTACTTC. Based on the CDR3 plus reference TRBV5-4 and TRBJ2-5, the full variable domain is ETGVTQSPTHLIKTRGQQVTLRCSSQSGHNTVSWYQQALGQGPQFIFQYYREEENGRGNFPPRFSGLQFPNYSSELNVNALELDDSALYLCASRPGGTSGSTKTQYFGPGTRLLVL.